The 30 T cell receptor beta chains reported below all come from one sample, sequenced in a study of OX40 agonist ivuxolimab in advanced cancers. Clones were sequenced by immunoSEQ multiplex PCR, and TCRdb holds only the in-frame ones, with some missing. The sample has under 90,000 clones, 90% to 95% seen once. This specimen was CD4+ or CD8+ T cells sorted from blood, taken in a trial of the OX40 agonist ivuxolimab. The receptors come from an adult with an advanced solid tumor such as melanoma, head and neck, liver or kidney cancer.

CDR3: CASRPRTGRTGEQYF. In nucleotides, the CDR3 is TGTGCCAGCAGACCCCGGACAGGGAGGACGGGTGAGCAGTACTTC. The genes are TRBV28 and TRBJ2-7; TRBD1 matches at 8 bases. There are 15 residues in the CDR3. Germline CDR1 reads MDHEN; CDR2 reads SYDVKM. V trimming: 6 bases; J trimming: 7 bases; junction bases outside the gene matches: 14.

V and J are TRBV11-2 and TRBJ1-1; D gene unclear. The CDR3 has 15 residues. From germline, CDR1 is SGHAT and CDR2 FQNNGV. The V end lost 3 bases, the J end lost 4 bases, and 15 bases lay between the germline ends. The DNA for the CDR3 is TGTGCCAGCAGCTTGCGCGCCTACCCTATCACTGAAGCTTTCTTT. Translation: CASSLRAYPITEAFF.

V is TRBV2 and J is TRBJ1-2, with TRBD1 matching over 12 bases. V shed 3 bases and J 8 bases; nucleotides not matched to a gene: 16. The CDR3 totals 18 residues. Germline CDR1 reads SNHLY; CDR2 reads FYNNEI. DNA of the CDR3: TGTGCCAGCAGTGAGATGGGACAGGGGGCACTCGGGGAGTGGGGCTACACCTTC. This encodes CASSEMGQGALGEWGYTF.

The rearrangement links TRBV4-3 to TRBJ2-5, with D possibly being TRBD1 or TRBD2 (5 bases each). The CDR3 loop spans 16 amino acids. V gave up 1 base and J gave up 1 base, with 13 bases separating them. Germline CDR1 is LGHNA and CDR2 is YSLEER. The CDR3 nucleotides read TGCGCCAGCAGCCAAGGGGGGAATTCGGGCCAAGAGACCCAGTACTTC. Amino acid sequence: CASSQGGNSGQETQYF.

The chain has TRBV4-1 and TRBJ2-1; 7 bases are shared with TRBD1. The germline V gene encodes CDR1 MGHRA and CDR2 YSYEKL. The CDR3 extends over 16 amino acids. Germline trimming cut 0 bases from V and 4 bases from J; bases unmatched to any gene: 6. The CDR3 DNA reads TGCGCCAGCAGCCAAGAACCGGGACAGACATACAATGAGCAGTTCTTC. Its protein is CASSQEPGQTYNEQFF.

The chain carries TRBV12-2 and TRBJ1-1; no DNA check was done on the table's D call, TRBD1. TRBV12-2 is termed a pseudogene. CDR3 size: 16 residues. CDR3 sequence reads: CASRDRDRGTNTEAFF. CDR3 nucleotide sequence: TGTGCTAGTCGTGACCGGGACAGGGGGACGAACACTGAAGCTTTCTTT.

V is TRBV7-3 and J is TRBJ1-1; no clear D gene. V was pared by 2 bases and J by 1 base, with 17 bases between. The CDR3 extends over 17 amino acids. Germline CDR1 SGHTA, CDR2 FQGTGA. The CDR3 DNA sequence: TGTGCCAGCAGCTTAGCCGGACCCGGACTGGCGAACACTGAAGCTTTCTTT. It is translated as CASSLAGPGLANTEAFF.

The chain joins TRBV13 to TRBJ2-7, with 10 bases identical to TRBD1. The CDR3 spans 17 residues. Germline loops: CDR1 PRHDT, CDR2 FYEKMQ (reference sequence). The ends lost 5 bases at V and 4 bases at J; junction bases unmatched: 14. The CDR3 DNA reads TGTGCCAGCAGCCCGAGCCCGGGACAGGGGCTAAAATACGAGCAGTACTTC. It specifies CASSPSPGQGLKYEQYF.

The chain couples TRBV11-2 to TRBJ2-2, with no clear D. The CDR3 is made up of 16 amino acids. From germline, CDR1 is SGHAT and CDR2 FQNNGV. V gave up 1 base and J gave up 3 bases, with 12 bases separating them. This CDR3 is CASSLVQAFDTGELFF. The CDR3 nucleotides read TGTGCCAGCAGCTTAGTGCAAGCATTTGACACCGGGGAGCTGTTTTTT.

This rearrangement joins TRBV5-1 to TRBJ2-3, with D perhaps TRBD2 (6 bases). The CDR3 extends over 15 amino acids. The V gene lost 3 bases and the J gene lost 3 bases, with 14 bases spanning the gap. The germline CDR1 and CDR2 sequences are SGHRS and YFSETQ. The CDR3 DNA is TGCGCCAGCAGCTACTTGGGGGGAGAGACAGATACGCAGTATTTT. This codes for CASSYLGGETDTQYF.

The chain couples TRBV4-2 to TRBJ2-7; 7 bases match TRBD2. The CDR3 runs 16 residues. The junction had 7 bases not matched to a gene; V was cut back by 0 bases and J by 2 bases. In germline, CDR1 is LGHNA, CDR2 YNFKEQ. For the CDR3, the DNA is TGTGCCAGCAGCCAAGATTGGCGGGAGTGGCCCTACGAGCAGTACTTC. Its translation: CASSQDWREWPYEQYF.

The chain recombines TRBV7-2 with TRBJ2-7, with D perhaps matching TRBD1 (6 bases). The CDR3 consists of 17 residues. Trimming took 0 bases from V and 3 from J, leaving 18 bases between them. Germline lookup yields CDR1 SGHTA and CDR2 FQGNSA. CDR3 region: CASSLAWDPRGYYEQYF. CDR3 coding DNA: TGTGCCAGCAGCTTAGCGTGGGACCCAAGGGGGTACTACGAGCAGTACTTC.

The chain recombines TRBV7-9 with TRBJ1-2, with D perhaps TRBD1 (6 bases). V dropped 2 bases and J dropped 6 bases, with 19 bases sitting between them. Germline values: CDR1 SEHNR, CDR2 FQNEAQ (reference sequence). The CDR3 totals 16 residues. DNA of the CDR3: TGTGCCAGCAGCTTATTGACCCGCGAGGGGGTTGATGGCTACACCTTC. Amino acids: CASSLLTREGVDGYTF.

The CDR3 sequence: CASSDSPDSTNEKLFF. Written as DNA, the CDR3 is TGTGCCAGCAGCGATTCCCCCGACAGCACTAATGAAAAACTGTTTTTT. The rearrangement uses TRBV9 and TRBJ1-4; D might be TRBD1 (5 bases). This CDR3 is 16 amino acids long. Germline V gives CDR1 SGDLS, CDR2 YYNGEE. The V end lost 3 bases, the J end lost 2 bases, and 14 bases lay between the germline ends.

This chain joins TRBV28 and TRBJ1-2; 9 nucleotides line up with TRBD1. Looked up from germline, CDR1 is MDHEN and CDR2 is SYDVKM. The CDR3 is 13 residues long. After removal of 6 bases from V and 6 bases from J, the junction contained 5 bases not matched to a gene. This CDR3 reads CASSRTGVNGYTF. The CDR3 DNA follows: TGTGCCAGCAGCCGGACAGGGGTTAATGGCTACACCTTC.

The chain links TRBV7-9 to TRBJ2-2; 9 nucleotides match TRBD1. The CDR3 covers 17 residues. Trimming took 2 bases from V and 3 from J; bases not matched to a gene: 7. CDR1 is SEHNR, CDR2 FQNEAQ, per germline (reference sequence). The CDR3 reads CASSLIGQGFYTGELFF. CDR3 nucleotide sequence: TGTGCCAGCAGCTTAATCGGACAGGGGTTCTACACCGGGGAGCTGTTTTTT. Using reference TRBV7-9 and TRBJ2-2 for the parts outside the CDR3, the full variable domain is DTGVSQNPRHKITKRGQNVTFRCDPISEHNRLYWYRQTLGQGPEFLTYFQNEAQLEKSRLLSDRFSAERPKGSFSTLEIQRTEQGDSAMYLCASSLIGQGFYTGELFFGEGSRLTVL.

The chain employs TRBV9 and TRBJ1-1, with 8 bases matching TRBD1. V trimming: 3 bases; J trimming: 5 bases; junction bases outside the gene matches: 3. The germline gives CDR1 SGDLS, CDR2 YYNGEE. The CDR3 sequence is 13 residues long. The CDR3 here is CASSARQGTEAFF. DNA for the CDR3: TGTGCCAGCAGCGCGCGACAGGGGACTGAAGCTTTCTTT.

This clone appeared once. This chain links TRBV7-9 with TRBJ2-2; D is ambiguous. CDR3 length: 15 residues. Trimming left V 4 bases short and J 3 bases short, with 12 bases between. Germline V gives CDR1 SEHNR, CDR2 FQNEAQ (reference sequence). The CDR3 sequence is CASSSHEIYTGELFF. CDR3 coding DNA: TGTGCCAGCAGCTCACACGAAATCTACACCGGGGAGCTGTTTTTT.

This clone was found once. This chain connects TRBV15 to TRBJ2-3; D is perhaps TRBD1 (6 bases). The V end lost 3 bases, the J end lost 2 bases, and 18 bases lay between the germline ends. The CDR3 is 17 amino acids. The germline V gene has CDR1 LNHNV and CDR2 YYDKDF (reference sequence). The CDR3 protein is CATSSPKGGLNTDTQYF. The CDR3 DNA follows: TGTGCCACCAGCAGCCCCAAAGGGGGATTAAACACAGATACGCAGTATTTT.

The chain uses TRBV5-4 and TRBJ2-3; D possibly corresponds to TRBD1 (5 bases). Trimming took 1 base from V and 4 from J, leaving 10 bases between them. From germline, CDR1 is SGHNT and CDR2 YYREEE (reference sequence). This CDR3 is built from 14 residues. The CDR3 loop is CASSLPTEPDTQYF. CDR3 bases: TGTGCCAGCAGCTTGCCGACAGAGCCAGATACGCAGTATTTT.

This rearrangement joins TRBV18 to TRBJ1-1, with a possible D match to TRBD1 (6 bases). The CDR3 extends over 12 amino acids. Germline V gives CDR1 KGHSH, CDR2 LQKENI. Trimming cost V 2 bases and J 8 bases, with 9 bases left between them. CDR3 nucleotide sequence: TGTGCCAGCTCACCAATGGGACAAGAAGCTTTCTTT. Translation gives CASSPMGQEAFF.

J is TRBJ2-7 and V is TRBV27, with TRBD1 identical over 10 bases. The junction had 12 bases not matched to a gene; V was cut back by 8 bases and J by 2 bases. Germline V gives CDR1 MNHEY, CDR2 SMNVEV (reference sequence). CDR3 length: 16 residues. The CDR3 DNA sequence: TGTGCCAGCCGCCCCCGTGGGGACAGGGGTCCCTACGAGCAGTACTTC. The encoded protein is CASRPRGDRGPYEQYF.

V is TRBV7-3 and J is TRBJ2-1, with TRBD2 matching 13 bases. This CDR3 is built from 15 residues. Germline trimming cut 5 bases from V and 8 bases from J; bases unmatched to any gene: 6. Germline V lookup: CDR1 SGHTA, CDR2 FQGTGA. The CDR3 DNA reads as TGTGCCAGCAGCCCCGGGACTAGCGGGATCGATGAGCAGTTCTTC. Translating it yields CASSPGTSGIDEQFF.

The genes are TRBV28 and TRBJ2-7; no firm D call. Trimming took 3 bases from V and 0 from J, leaving 3 bases between them. Germline CDR1 is MDHEN and CDR2 is SYDVKM. The CDR3 runs 12 residues. The CDR3 nucleotides read TGTGCCAGCAGTTTCCTCTCCTACGAGCAGTACTTC. Its translation: CASSFLSYEQYF.

This sequence joins TRBV19 and TRBJ1-4; TRBD1 is a possible D gene (5 bases). Deletions cut 6 bases from V and 5 bases from J, with 19 bases between. The CDR3 covers 16 residues. The germline V gene encodes CDR1 LNHDA and CDR2 SQIVND (reference sequence). This CDR3 reads CASRTWGTRGNEKLFF. The CDR3 DNA reads TGTGCCAGTAGAACCTGGGGGACCCGAGGGAATGAAAAACTGTTTTTT.

This clone appeared once. The chain carries TRBV10-3 and TRBJ1-1; maybe TRBD1 (6 bases). V was clipped by 10 bases and J by 4 bases, with 16 bases between them. CDR1 and CDR2 (germline): ENHRY, SYGVKD. This CDR3 contains 13 residues. The CDR3 sequence: CATRAGGGTEAFF. The CDR3 coding sequence is TGTGCCACTAGGGCGGGGGGCGGCACTGAAGCTTTCTTT.

The chain combines TRBV27 with TRBJ1-5, with D perhaps matching TRBD1 (6 bases). The CDR3 has 17 amino acids. The germline V gene encodes CDR1 MNHEY and CDR2 SMNVEV (reference sequence). Between the trimmed V and J ends, which lost 5 bases and 0 bases, there was a span of 17 bases. The CDR3 DNA sequence: TGTGCCAGCAGTGACCTGACAGGAGGTTATAGCAATCAGCCCCAGCATTTT. As protein: CASSDLTGGYSNQPQHF.

The rearrangement uses TRBV2 and TRBJ2-7, with D possibly being TRBD1 (6 bases). The CDR3 is made up of 10 amino acids. Germline assignment: CDR1 SNHLY and CDR2 FYNNEI. V was clipped by 9 bases and J by 7 bases, with 10 bases between them. CDR3 loop: CARQGGEQYF. The CDR3 nucleotides are TGTGCCAGACAGGGCGGGGAGCAGTACTTC.

This clone was recorded a few times. The chain couples TRBV25-1 to TRBJ1-2; D is possibly TRBD1 (5 bases). CDR3 size: 14 residues. Germline loops: CDR1 MGHDK, CDR2 SYGVNS. V was clipped by 4 bases and J by 4 bases, with 13 bases between them. CDR3 nucleotide sequence: TGTGCCAGCAGTGGGGGGGATATTGGCTATGGCTACACCTTC. Translating gives CASSGGDIGYGYTF.

The chain carries TRBV5-4 and TRBJ2-5, with D perhaps assigned TRBD1 or TRBD2 (5 bases each). From germline, CDR1 is SGHNT and CDR2 YYREEE (reference sequence). The V end lost 0 bases, the J end lost 5 bases, and 20 bases lay between the germline ends. This CDR3 has 17 amino acids. The CDR3 loop is CASSLAAPSGPGETQYF. CDR3 DNA sequence: TGTGCCAGCAGCTTGGCGGCCCCCTCGGGGCCGGGGGAGACCCAGTACTTC.